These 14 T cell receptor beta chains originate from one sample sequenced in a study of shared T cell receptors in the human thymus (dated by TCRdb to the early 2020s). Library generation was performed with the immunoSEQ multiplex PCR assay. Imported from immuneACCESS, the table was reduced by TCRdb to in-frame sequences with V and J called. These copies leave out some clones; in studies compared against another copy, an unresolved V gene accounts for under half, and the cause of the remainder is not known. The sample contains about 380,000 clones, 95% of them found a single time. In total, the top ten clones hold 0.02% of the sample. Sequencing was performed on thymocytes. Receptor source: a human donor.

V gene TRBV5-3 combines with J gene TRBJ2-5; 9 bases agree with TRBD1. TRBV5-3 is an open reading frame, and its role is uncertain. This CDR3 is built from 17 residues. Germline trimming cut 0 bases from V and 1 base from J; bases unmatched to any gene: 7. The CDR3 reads CARSLGKGDRVQETQYF. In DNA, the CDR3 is TGTGCCAGAAGCTTGGGAAAAGGGGACAGGGTCCAAGAGACCCAGTACTTC.

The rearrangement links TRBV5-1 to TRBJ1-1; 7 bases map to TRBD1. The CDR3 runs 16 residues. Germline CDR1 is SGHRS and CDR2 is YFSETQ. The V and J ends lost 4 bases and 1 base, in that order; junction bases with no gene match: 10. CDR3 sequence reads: CASSQRGGTANTEAFF. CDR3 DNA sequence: TGCGCCAGCAGCCAACGGGGAGGGACAGCGAACACTGAAGCTTTCTTT.

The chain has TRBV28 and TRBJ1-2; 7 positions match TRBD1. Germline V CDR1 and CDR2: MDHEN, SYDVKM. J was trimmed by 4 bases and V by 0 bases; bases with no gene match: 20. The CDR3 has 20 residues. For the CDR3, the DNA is TGTGCCAGCAGTTTATGTGGCTATACCGGGACAGCATGTGGTGGCTATGGCTACACCTTC. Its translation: CASSLCGYTGTACGGYGYTF.

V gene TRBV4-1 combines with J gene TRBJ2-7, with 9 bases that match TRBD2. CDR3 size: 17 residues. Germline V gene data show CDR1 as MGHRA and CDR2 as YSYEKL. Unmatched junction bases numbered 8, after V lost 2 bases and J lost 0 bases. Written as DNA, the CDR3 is TGCGCCAGCAGCCAAAGAATAGCGGGAGTCAACTCCTACGAGCAGTACTTC. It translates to CASSQRIAGVNSYEQYF.

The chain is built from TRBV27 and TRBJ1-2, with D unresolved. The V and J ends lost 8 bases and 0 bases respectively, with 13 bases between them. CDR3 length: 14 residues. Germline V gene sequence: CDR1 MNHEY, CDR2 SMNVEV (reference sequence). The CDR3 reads CASHPREPNYGYTF. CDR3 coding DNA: TGTGCCAGCCACCCTCGGGAGCCTAACTATGGCTACACCTTC.

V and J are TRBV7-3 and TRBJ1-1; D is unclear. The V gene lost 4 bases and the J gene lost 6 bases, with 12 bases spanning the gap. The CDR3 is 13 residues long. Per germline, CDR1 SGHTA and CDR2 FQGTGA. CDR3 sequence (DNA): TGTGCCAGCAGCTCGTCCATGAGCGCTGAAGCTTTCTTT. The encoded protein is CASSSSMSAEAFF.

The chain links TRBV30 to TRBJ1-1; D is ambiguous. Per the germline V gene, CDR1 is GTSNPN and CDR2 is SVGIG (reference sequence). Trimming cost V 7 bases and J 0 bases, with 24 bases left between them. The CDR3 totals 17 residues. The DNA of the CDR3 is TGTGCCTCCTACCCTAAGGGAGGTGCGACAATGAACACTGAAGCTTTCTTT. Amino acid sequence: CASYPKGGATMNTEAFF.

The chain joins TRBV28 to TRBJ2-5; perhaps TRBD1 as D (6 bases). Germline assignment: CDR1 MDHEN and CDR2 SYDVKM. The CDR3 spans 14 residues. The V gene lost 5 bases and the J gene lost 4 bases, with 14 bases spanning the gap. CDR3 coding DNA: TGTGCCAGCAGTCCCACAGGGTCCCGAGAGACCCAGTACTTC. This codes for CASSPTGSRETQYF.

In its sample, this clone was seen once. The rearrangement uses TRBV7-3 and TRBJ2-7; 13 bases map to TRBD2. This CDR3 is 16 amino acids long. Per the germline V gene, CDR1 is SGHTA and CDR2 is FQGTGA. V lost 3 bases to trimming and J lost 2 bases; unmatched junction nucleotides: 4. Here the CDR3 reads CASSLRLAGGPYEQYF. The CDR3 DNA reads TGTGCCAGCAGCTTGAGACTAGCGGGAGGACCCTACGAGCAGTACTTC.

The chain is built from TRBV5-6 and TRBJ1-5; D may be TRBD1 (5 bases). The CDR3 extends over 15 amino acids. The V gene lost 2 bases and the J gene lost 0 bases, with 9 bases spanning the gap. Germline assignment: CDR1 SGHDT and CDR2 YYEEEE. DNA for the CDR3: TGTGCCAGCAGCTTTCAGGGAAATAGCAATCAGCCCCAGCATTTT. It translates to CASSFQGNSNQPQHF.

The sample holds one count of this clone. CDR3 residues: CASSSGPQRSNQPQHF. The CDR3 nucleotides are TGTGCCAGCAGTTCGGGCCCTCAGCGGAGCAATCAGCCCCAGCATTTT. This chain joins TRBV28 and TRBJ1-5; unclear D gene. Per germline, CDR1 MDHEN and CDR2 SYDVKM. Trimming cost V 4 bases and J 1 base, with 14 bases left between them. The CDR3 has 16 amino acids. Complete variable domain (other parts from reference TRBV28 and TRBJ1-5): DVKVTQSSRYLVKRTGEKVFLECVQDMDHENMFWYRQDPGLGLRLIYFSYDVKMKEKGDIPEGYSVSREKKERFSLILESASTNQTSMYLCASSSGPQRSNQPQHFGDGTRLSIL.

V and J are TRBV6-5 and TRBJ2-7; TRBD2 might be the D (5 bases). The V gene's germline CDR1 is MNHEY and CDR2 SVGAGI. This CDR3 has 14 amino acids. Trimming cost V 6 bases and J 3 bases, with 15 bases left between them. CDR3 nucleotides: TGTGCCAGCAGGCAGAAAGAGGGTTTCTACGAGCAGTACTTC. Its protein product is CASRQKEGFYEQYF.

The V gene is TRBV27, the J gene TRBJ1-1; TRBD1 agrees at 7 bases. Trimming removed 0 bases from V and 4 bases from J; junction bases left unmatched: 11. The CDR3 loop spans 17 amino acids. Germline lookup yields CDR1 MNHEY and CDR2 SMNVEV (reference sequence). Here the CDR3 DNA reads TGTGCCAGCAGTTTATCCCCCCTGAGACAGGGTTCCACTGAAGCTTTCTTT. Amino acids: CASSLSPLRQGSTEAFF.

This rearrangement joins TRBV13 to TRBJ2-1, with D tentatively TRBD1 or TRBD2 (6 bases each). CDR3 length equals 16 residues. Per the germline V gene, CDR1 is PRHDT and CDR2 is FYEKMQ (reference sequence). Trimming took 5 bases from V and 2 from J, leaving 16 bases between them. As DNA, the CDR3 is TGTGCCAGCAGCAAAAGTAAGGGGGAGGCCTACAATGAGCAGTTCTTC. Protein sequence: CASSKSKGEAYNEQFF.